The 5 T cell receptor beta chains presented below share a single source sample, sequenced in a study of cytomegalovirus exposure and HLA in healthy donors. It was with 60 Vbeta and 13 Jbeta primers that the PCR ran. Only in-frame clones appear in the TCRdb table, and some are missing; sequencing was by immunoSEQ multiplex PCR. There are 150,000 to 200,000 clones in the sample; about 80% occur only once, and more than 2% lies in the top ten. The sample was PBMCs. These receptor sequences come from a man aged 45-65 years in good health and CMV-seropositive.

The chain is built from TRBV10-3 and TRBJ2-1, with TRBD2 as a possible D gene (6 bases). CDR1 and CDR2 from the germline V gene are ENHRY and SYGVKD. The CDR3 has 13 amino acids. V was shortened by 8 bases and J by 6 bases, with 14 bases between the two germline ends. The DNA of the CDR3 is TGTGCCATCCGACCCGGGGGTGGCAATGAGCAGTTCTTC. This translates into CAIRPGGGNEQFF.

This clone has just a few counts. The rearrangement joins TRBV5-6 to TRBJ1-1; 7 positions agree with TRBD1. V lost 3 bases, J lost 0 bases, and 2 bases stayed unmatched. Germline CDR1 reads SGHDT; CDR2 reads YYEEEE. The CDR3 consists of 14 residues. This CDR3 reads CASSSRGMNTEAFF. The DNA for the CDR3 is TGTGCCAGCAGCTCCAGGGGGATGAACACTGAAGCTTTCTTT. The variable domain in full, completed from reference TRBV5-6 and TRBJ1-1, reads DAGVTQSPTHLIKTRGQQVTLRCSPKSGHDTVSWYQQALGQGPQFIFQYYEEEERQRGNFPDRFSGHQFPNYSSELNVNALLLGDSALYLCASSSRGMNTEAFFGQGTRLTVV.

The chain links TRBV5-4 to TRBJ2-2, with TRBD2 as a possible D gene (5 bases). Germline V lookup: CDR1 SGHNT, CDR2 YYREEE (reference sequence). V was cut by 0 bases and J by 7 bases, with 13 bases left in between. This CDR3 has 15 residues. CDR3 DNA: TGTGCCAGCAGCTTGGGGCTAGCTGAGCACGGGGAGCTGTTTTTT. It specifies CASSLGLAEHGELFF.

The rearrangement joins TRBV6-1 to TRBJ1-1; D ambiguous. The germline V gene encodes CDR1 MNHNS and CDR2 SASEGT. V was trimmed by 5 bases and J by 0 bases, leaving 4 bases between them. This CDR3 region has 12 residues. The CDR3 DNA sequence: TGTGCCAGCAGTCAAATGAACACTGAAGCTTTCTTT. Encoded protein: CASSQMNTEAFF.

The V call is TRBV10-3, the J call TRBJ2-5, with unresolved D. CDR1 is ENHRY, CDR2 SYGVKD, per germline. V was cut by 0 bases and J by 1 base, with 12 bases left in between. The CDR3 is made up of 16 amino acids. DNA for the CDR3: TGTGCCATCAGTGAGTCGTCTAGTAGTGTCCAAGAGACCCAGTACTTC. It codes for CAISESSSSVQETQYF.